These 29 T cell receptor beta chains came from one sample sequenced in a study of T cell clonality in common variable immunodeficiency. Only in-frame clones appear in the TCRdb table, and some are missing; sequencing was by immunoSEQ multiplex PCR. Listed for the sample are tens of thousands of clones, none seen a single time. The sample was peripheral blood mononuclear cells. The receptor set was obtained from a person between 18 and 75 years old in good health.

This clone was counted many times. The observed sequence ends 3 residues before the CDR3 terminus, with the missing tail filled in from the germline J gene. The chain recombines TRBV5-1 with TRBJ2-7; a weak D match, TRBD1 (6 bases). The germline CDR1 and CDR2 sequences are SGHRS and YFSETQ. The CDR3 length is 13 residues. V lost 4 bases and J lost 2, with 10 bases in between. The sequenced CDR3 bases are TGCGCCAGCAGCCGACAGGCCCCCTACGAG. Amino acid sequence: CASSRQAPYE. The complete CDR3 sequence is CASSRQAPYEQYF.

This clone was counted at least ten times. This sample includes further DNA sequences coding for the same CDR3. The DNA read from the CDR3 is TGTGCCTGGAGCGGACTGGCGAACACCGGGGAG. The encoded protein is CAWSGLANTGE. In full, the CDR3 is CAWSGLANTGELFF. The chain links TRBV30 to TRBJ2-2, with D perhaps matching TRBD2 (5 bases). The read comes to an end 3 residues before the CDR3 does, leaving the germline J gene to fill in the end. CDR1 is GTSNPN and CDR2 is SVGIG in the germline V gene (reference sequence). The CDR3 loop spans 14 amino acids. Trimming pared 3 bases from V and 0 bases from J, leaving 8 bases between.

Comments on this clone: The CDR3 end lies 3 residues beyond the end of the read and is filled in from the germline J gene. The chain employs TRBV5-1 and TRBJ2-3; the match to TRBD1 covers 9 bases. Germline V CDR1 and CDR2: SGHRS, YFSETQ. The CDR3 length is 16 residues. The sequenced part of the CDR3 DNA is TGCGCCAGCAGCTTGGAGGGACAGGGTGGCAGTAAGACG. This codes for CASSLEGQGGSKT. The entire CDR3 protein reads CASSLEGQGGSKTQYF.

This clone was seen at least ten times. The sequence runs out 3 residues before the end of the CDR3; the remainder is reconstructed from the germline J gene. J is TRBJ1-2 and V is TRBV18; D is unresolved. V was trimmed by 0 bases and J by 3 bases, leaving 11 bases between them. Germline CDR1 and CDR2: KGHSH and LQKENI. The CDR3 spans 15 residues. The sequenced part of the CDR3 DNA is TGTGCCAGCTCACCACCGAACAGCTTGGACTATGGC. Protein product: CASSPPNSLDYG. Given in full, the CDR3 is CASSPPNSLDYGYTF.

In its sample, this clone was seen many times. The read comes to an end 3 residues before the CDR3 does, leaving the germline J gene to fill in the end. The V gene is TRBV7-9, the J gene TRBJ2-7; D gene uncertain. This CDR3 has 13 amino acids. The V gene's germline CDR1 is SEHNR and CDR2 FQNEAQ (reference sequence). Trimming stripped 3 bases from V and 0 bases from J, with 6 bases between. The part of the CDR3 DNA that was read is TGTGCCAGCAGCTTTTTCAGCTCCTACGAG. Its protein is CASSFFSSYE. The full CDR3 protein is CASSFFSSYEQYF.

This clone was seen repeatedly, ten times or more. The read gets to within 3 residues of the CDR3 end, and the germline J gene fills in the rest. This sequence joins TRBV4-2 and TRBJ2-3; TRBD1 agrees at 7 bases. J was trimmed by 6 bases and V by 0 bases; bases with no gene match: 9. CDR3 length: 16 amino acids. Germline-derived CDR1 and CDR2 are LGHNA and YNFKEQ. This chain's CDR3 is CASSQEKGAEEDTQYF. The covered CDR3 bases are TGTGCCAGCAGCCAAGAAAAGGGGGCGGAGGAGGATACG.

Only a few counts were recorded for this clone. The CDR3 sequence is CASSGLRGGNTEAFF. The sequenced CDR3 bases are TGCGCCAGCAGTGGCCTCAGGGGAGGGAACACTGAA. This chain links TRBV10-2 with TRBJ1-1; possible D gene TRBD1, 6 bases. The read ends 3 residues before the CDR3 terminus; that terminus is restored from the germline J gene. Per the germline V gene, CDR1 is WSHSY and CDR2 is SAAADI. The length of the CDR3 is 15 residues. Trimming shortened V by 4 bases and J by 1 base, and 13 bases separated the two germline ends.

Points on this clone: The CDR3 end is not reached by the read, which stops 3 residues before it; the germline J gene fills it in. This chain uses TRBV5-8 with TRBJ1-1; D is unresolved. Between the trimmed V and J ends, which lost 6 bases and 1 base, there was a span of 16 bases. The CDR3 has 15 residues. Germline assignment: CDR1 SGHTS and CDR2 YDEGEE. Incomplete CDR3 DNA: TGTGCCAGCAATTCCCTCCCACTACCGAACACTGAA. Translation gives CASNSLPLPNTE. In full, the CDR3 is CASNSLPLPNTEAFF.

This clone has a count of ten or more. From the germline J gene comes the end of the CDR3, since the read stops 3 residues before it. The chain has TRBV5-1 and TRBJ2-2, with D hard to call. The V end was cut by 0 bases, the J end by 5 bases, with 11 bases between. The CDR3 length is 15 residues. CDR1 is SGHRS and CDR2 is YFSETQ in the germline V gene. The CDR3 DNA, read in part, is TGCGCCAGCAGCTTGGCTGAGACATTTACCGGGGAG. Its translation: CASSLAETFTGE. The full CDR3 protein is CASSLAETFTGELFF.

Points on this clone: The read is 3 residues too short to cover the CDR3 end, so that end is filled in from the germline J gene. The chain employs TRBV7-9 and TRBJ1-2, with 10 positions matching TRBD1. CDR3 length: 15 amino acids. CDR1 is SEHNR and CDR2 is FQNEAQ in the germline V gene (reference sequence). CDR3 region: CASSPPGQGYHDYTF. The CDR3 bases that were read are TGTGCCAGCAGCCCCCCGGGACAGGGGTACCACGAC.

This clone was picked up many times. The read halts 3 residues ahead of the CDR3 end, with the missing end drawn from the germline J gene. The genes are TRBV30 and TRBJ2-5; D might be TRBD1 (6 bases). Between the trimmed V and J ends, which lost 5 bases and 5 bases, there was a span of 27 bases. The germline V gene has CDR1 GTSNPN and CDR2 SVGIG (reference sequence). The CDR3 loop spans 17 amino acids. Incomplete CDR3 DNA: TGTGCCTGGGTGGTCAGGGCAGGGGCCCGCCGGGTGGAGACC. Its translation is CAWVVRAGARRVET. The complete CDR3 sequence is CAWVVRAGARRVETQYF. The full variable domain, in which reference TRBV30 and TRBJ2-5 provide the parts outside the CDR3, is SQTIHQWPATLVQPVGSPLSLECTVEGTSNPNLYWYRQAAGRGLQLLFYSVGIGQISSEVPQNLSASRPQDRQFILSSKKLLLSDSGFYLCAWVVRAGARRVETQYFGPGTRLLVL.

Concerning this clone: The read is 3 residues too short to cover the CDR3 end, so that end is filled in from the germline J gene. The rearrangement uses TRBV5-1 and TRBJ2-5, with 8 positions matching TRBD2. Germline-derived CDR1 and CDR2 are SGHRS and YFSETQ. The junction had 13 bases not matched to a gene; V was cut back by 8 bases and J by 7 bases. The CDR3 is made up of 14 amino acids. The chain's CDR3 is CARVRAGGSPTQYF. CDR3 DNA (partial): TGCGCCAGGGTCCGGGCGGGGGGCTCGCCGACC.

This clone appeared many times. The CDR3 end falls 3 residues outside the read, so it is completed with the germline J gene. The rearrangement links TRBV13 to TRBJ1-1, with D perhaps TRBD1 (6 bases). From germline, CDR1 is PRHDT and CDR2 FYEKMQ (reference sequence). V lost 0 bases to trimming and J lost 5 bases, with 10 bases between them. There are 14 residues in the CDR3. The DNA read from the CDR3 is TGTGCCAGCAGCTTAGGGGGCAGGGGAACTGAA. Translated: CASSLGGRGTE. The full CDR3 reads CASSLGGRGTEAFF.

This clone occurred many times. The CDR3 extends 3 residues past the end of the read, so its final part is completed from the germline J gene. V usage is TRBV20-1 and J usage is TRBJ2-3, with 7 nucleotides matching TRBD1. Per the germline V gene, CDR1 is DFQATT and CDR2 is SNEGSKA (reference sequence). The CDR3 has 16 amino acids. V lost 3 bases and J lost 2; bases outside the gene matches: 11. CDR3 bases read: TGCAGTGCTAGTCCGTCAACAGGGGTGTACACAGATACG. This codes for CSASPSTGVYTDT. The full CDR3 protein reads CSASPSTGVYTDTQYF.

This clone appeared many times. The CDR3 extends 3 residues past the end of the read, so its final part is completed from the germline J gene. The chain joins TRBV20-1 to TRBJ1-1, with a weak D call TRBD1 (6 bases). The V gene's germline CDR1 is DFQATT and CDR2 SNEGSKA (reference sequence). The ends were cut back, 5 bases at V and 1 base at J, with 11 bases in the middle. CDR3 size: 13 residues. CDR3 loop: CSARGGQNTEAFF. The DNA read from the CDR3 is TGCAGTGCTCGCGGGGGGCAGAACACTGAA.

This clone has ten or more counts. The DNA ends 3 residues before the CDR3 does, and the rest of the CDR3 is filled in from the germline J gene. V and J are TRBV19 and TRBJ2-7; D is possibly TRBD2 (7 bases). V was trimmed by 5 bases and J by 3 bases, leaving 17 bases between them. This CDR3 is built from 15 residues. Germline V gene lookup returns CDR1 LNHDA and CDR2 SQIVND (reference sequence). The CDR3 spells CASSEAGAGNYEQYF. The DNA read from the CDR3 is TGTGCCAGTAGTGAGGCGGGGGCAGGGAACTACGAG.

This clone has ten or more counts. This CDR3 reads CAISGGGTQETQYF. Partial CDR3 DNA: TGTGCCATCAGTGGTGGGGGGACTCAAGAGACC. This chain links TRBV10-3 with TRBJ2-5, with a possible D match to TRBD2 (6 bases). Read sequence stops 3 residues before the CDR3 end, and the germline J gene provides the missing end. CDR1 ENHRY and CDR2 SYGVKD come from the germline V gene. V lost 4 bases and J 2 bases, leaving 11 bases between the germline ends. The CDR3 sequence is 14 residues long.

This clone appeared many times. The read stops 3 residues short of the end of the CDR3; the missing end is completed from the germline J gene. The chain has TRBV13 and TRBJ1-2; TRBD1 agrees at 9 bases. Unmatched junction bases numbered 2, after V lost 5 bases and J lost 4 bases. Germline CDR1 reads PRHDT; CDR2 reads FYEKMQ (reference sequence). The CDR3 totals 13 residues. CDR3 DNA (partial): TGTGCCAGCAGCCCGGGACAGGGCTATGGC. This sequence encodes CASSPGQGYG. The full CDR3 sequence reads CASSPGQGYGYTF.

The table lists this clone with many counts. The read halts 3 residues ahead of the CDR3 end, with the missing end drawn from the germline J gene. V usage is TRBV11-2 and J usage is TRBJ2-7, with 7 bases aligning to TRBD1. This CDR3 contains 14 residues. Germline CDR1 and CDR2: SGHAT and FQNNGV. V gave up 4 bases and J gave up 2 bases; unmatched junction bases: 5. Here the CDR3 reads CASSSWDRTYEQYF. The CDR3 DNA, read in part, is TGTGCCAGCAGCTCTTGGGACAGAACCTACGAG.

There are many counts of this clone. The read terminates 3 residues ahead of where the CDR3 ends, so the germline J gene completes it. This chain joins TRBV5-1 and TRBJ1-4, with 10 bases fitting TRBD1. This CDR3 region has 12 residues. Per the germline V gene, CDR1 is SGHRS and CDR2 is YFSETQ. The CDR3 spells CASSGGQGELFF. CDR3 bases read: TGCGCCAGCAGCGGCGGACAGGGGGAA.

There are many counts of this clone. The CDR3 end falls 3 residues outside the read, so it is completed with the germline J gene. The chain joins TRBV20-1 to TRBJ1-4; tentative D call: TRBD1 (5 bases). This CDR3 is 16 amino acids long. Looked up from germline, CDR1 is DFQATT and CDR2 is SNEGSKA (reference sequence). Trimming took 2 bases from V and 5 from J, leaving 18 bases between them. CDR3 residues: CSARKKGFGNNEKLFF. The part of the CDR3 DNA that was read is TGCAGTGCTAGAAAAAAGGGGTTTGGGAACAATGAAAAA.

This clone was counted ten times or more. The read ends 3 residues shy of where the CDR3 ends; the end is completed using the germline J gene. The chain links TRBV5-1 to TRBJ2-1; D is undetermined. Trimming pared 0 bases from V and 5 bases from J, leaving 6 bases between. This CDR3 has 13 residues. Germline loops: CDR1 SGHRS, CDR2 YFSETQ. Partial CDR3 DNA: TGCGCCAGCAGCTTGGATATTAACAATGAG. It specifies CASSLDINNE. The full CDR3 reads CASSLDINNEQFF.

There are many counts of this clone. The CDR3 end is not reached by the read, which stops 3 residues before it; the germline J gene fills it in. V gene TRBV19 combines with J gene TRBJ1-6, with a possible D match to TRBD1 (5 bases). V gave up 2 bases and J gave up 10 bases, with 6 bases separating them. The CDR3 loop spans 12 amino acids. Germline loops: CDR1 LNHDA, CDR2 SQIVND (reference sequence). The covered CDR3 bases are TGTGCCAGTAGTATAAGGGGATCACCC. This sequence encodes CASSIRGSP. The CDR3, in full, reads CASSIRGSPLHF.

This clone came up many times. The observed sequence ends 3 residues before the CDR3 terminus, with the missing tail filled in from the germline J gene. V and J are TRBV4-1 and TRBJ2-1, with D perhaps being TRBD1 or TRBD2 (6 bases each). The germline V gene encodes CDR1 MGHRA and CDR2 YSYEKL. Trimming took off 0 bases at V and 9 bases at J, with 15 bases between the two ends. CDR3 length: 15 amino acids. The CDR3 bases that were read are TGCGCCAGCAGCCAAGAGGGGGCGGGATTAGGTGAG. Translated, it gives CASSQEGAGLGE. The whole CDR3 protein is CASSQEGAGLGEQFF.

This clone was counted at least ten times. The CDR3 extends 3 residues past the end of the read, so its final part is completed from the germline J gene. The J gene is TRBJ1-3, the V gene TRBV6-7, with 10 positions matching TRBD1. TRBV6-7 has ORF status, its function being uncertain. With 0 bases clipped from V and 7 bases from J, the junction kept 12 bases outside the gene matches. The CDR3 covers 18 residues. The CDR3 bases that were read are TGTGCCAGCAGTTACTCGTATTCAGACAGGGGGCGGGAGAACACC. This sequence encodes CASSYSYSDRGRENT. Given in full, the CDR3 is CASSYSYSDRGRENTIYF.

This clone was picked up a small number of times. The observed sequence ends 3 residues before the CDR3 terminus, with the missing tail filled in from the germline J gene. The gene calls are TRBV29-1 and TRBJ1-2, with D possibly matching TRBD1 (5 bases). Trimming removed 6 bases at V and 5 bases at J, with 16 bases between. CDR1 is SQVTM, CDR2 ANQGSEA, per germline. The CDR3 contains 13 residues. CDR3 sequence: CSVPAKKGYGYTF. Incomplete CDR3 DNA: TGCAGCGTCCCGGCGAAAAAGGGGTATGGC.

This clone was counted ten times or more. The CDR3 end is not reached by the read, which stops 3 residues before it; the germline J gene fills it in. This rearrangement joins TRBV2 to TRBJ2-5; 14 nucleotides agree with TRBD2. This CDR3 has 15 amino acids. The J segment lost 4 bases and the V segment lost 3 bases, leaving 1 base of the junction unmatched. Germline lookup yields CDR1 SNHLY and CDR2 FYNNEI. The CDR3 bases that were read are TGTGCCAGCAGTGAGGGACTAGCGGGAGTAGAGACC. Amino acid sequence: CASSEGLAGVET. The CDR3 as a whole reads CASSEGLAGVETQYF.

This clone was seen ten or more times. CDR3 DNA, as far as it was read: TGTGCCAGCAGCTTAGCTCTAGCTCCAGGCACAGATACG. This gives the protein CASSLALAPGTDT. The whole CDR3 protein is CASSLALAPGTDTQYF. The V gene is TRBV7-2, the J gene TRBJ2-3; tentatively, D is TRBD2 (5 bases). The CDR3 end falls 3 residues outside the read, so it is completed with the germline J gene. The germline gives CDR1 SGHTA, CDR2 FQGNSA. The CDR3 has 16 residues. V lost 0 bases and J lost 1, with 11 bases in between.

This clone was seen many times. Read sequence stops 3 residues before the CDR3 end, and the germline J gene provides the missing end. V is TRBV5-4 and J is TRBJ2-1, with D perhaps TRBD1 (5 bases). Trimming left V 2 bases short and J 2 bases short, with 11 bases between. There are 15 residues in the CDR3. Germline V gene lookup returns CDR1 SGHNT and CDR2 YYREEE (reference sequence). CDR3 sequence: CASSLGRAAYNEQFF. The CDR3 bases that were read are TGTGCCAGCAGCTTAGGCAGGGCAGCCTACAATGAG.